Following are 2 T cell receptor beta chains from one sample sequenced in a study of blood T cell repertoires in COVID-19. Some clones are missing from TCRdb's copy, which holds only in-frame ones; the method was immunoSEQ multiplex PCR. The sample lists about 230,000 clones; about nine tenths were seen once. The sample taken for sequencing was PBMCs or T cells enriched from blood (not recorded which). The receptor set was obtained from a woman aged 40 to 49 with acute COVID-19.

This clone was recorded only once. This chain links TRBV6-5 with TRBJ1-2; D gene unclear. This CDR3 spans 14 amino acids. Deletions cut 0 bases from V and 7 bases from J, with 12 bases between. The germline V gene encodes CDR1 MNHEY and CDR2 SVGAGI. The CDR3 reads CASSYSEGSGGYTF. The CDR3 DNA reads TGTGCCAGCAGTTACTCAGAGGGAAGCGGTGGCTACACCTTC.

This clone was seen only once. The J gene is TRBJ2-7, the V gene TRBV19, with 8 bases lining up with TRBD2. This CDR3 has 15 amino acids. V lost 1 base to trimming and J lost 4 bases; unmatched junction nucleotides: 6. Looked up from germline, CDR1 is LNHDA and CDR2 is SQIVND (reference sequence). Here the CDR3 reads CASSIGVAGKYEQYV. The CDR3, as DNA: TGTGCCAGTAGTATAGGAGTAGCGGGAAAGTACGAGCAGTACGTC.